This T cell receptor beta chain was documented in a study of blood T cells in healthy people across ages. Overall study results and limits: Long-lived donors exceeded aged donors in naive CD4+ cells and diversity.

Regarding this clonotype: As yet, its antigen is unknown.

The authors ran a second PCR of 7 to 11 cycles using a sample-barcoded 5' primer and a J-beta primer mix. Every sample gave at least 2.5 million paired-end reads containing CDR3. TCRdb called the 5' RACE reads again in MiXCR, with one record for every CDR3 protein. The sample has approximately 770,000 distinct CDR3 sequences; 58% are singletons. V lost 4 bases, J lost 5 bases, and 2 bases stayed unmatched. This CDR3 is 14 amino acids long. Per the germline V gene, CDR1 is SGDLS and CDR2 is YYNGEE. This clonotype was obtained from a man aged 25 to 40 in good health. J is TRBJ2-3 and V is TRBV9; 12 bases map to TRBD2. The sequenced material came from blood. CDR3 in amino acids: CASSKTSGGDTQYF. As DNA, the CDR3 is TGTGCCAGCAGCAAGACTAGCGGGGGAGATACGCAGTATTTT.